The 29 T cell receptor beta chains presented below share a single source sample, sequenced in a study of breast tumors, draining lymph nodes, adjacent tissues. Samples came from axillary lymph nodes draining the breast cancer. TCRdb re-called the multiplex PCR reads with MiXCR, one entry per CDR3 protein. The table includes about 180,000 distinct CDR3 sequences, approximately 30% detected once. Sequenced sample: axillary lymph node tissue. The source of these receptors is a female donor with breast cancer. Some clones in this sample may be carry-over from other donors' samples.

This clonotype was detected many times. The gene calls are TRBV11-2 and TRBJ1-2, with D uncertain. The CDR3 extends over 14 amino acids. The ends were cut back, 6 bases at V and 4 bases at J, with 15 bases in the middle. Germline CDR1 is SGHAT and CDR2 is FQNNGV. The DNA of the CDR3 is TGTGCCAGCAGTCCCGGGGAGACAAGCTATGGCTACACCTTC. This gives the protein CASSPGETSYGYTF.

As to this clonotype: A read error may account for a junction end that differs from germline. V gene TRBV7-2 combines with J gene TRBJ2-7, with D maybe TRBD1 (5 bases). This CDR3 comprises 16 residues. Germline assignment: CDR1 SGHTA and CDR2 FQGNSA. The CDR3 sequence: CAGSLGPLALKGEQYF. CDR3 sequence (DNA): TGTGCCGGCAGCTTAGGCCCGCTGGCTTTGAAGGGGGAGCAGTACTTC.

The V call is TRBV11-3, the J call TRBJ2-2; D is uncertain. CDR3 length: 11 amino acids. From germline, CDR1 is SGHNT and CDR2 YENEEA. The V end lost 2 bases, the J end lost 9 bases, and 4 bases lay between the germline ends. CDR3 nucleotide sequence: TGTGCCAGCAGCTTATCCAGGGAGCTGTTTTTT. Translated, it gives CASSLSRELFF. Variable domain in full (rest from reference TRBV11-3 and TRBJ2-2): EAGVVQSPRYKIIEKKQPVAFWCNPISGHNTLYWYLQNLGQGPELLIRYENEEAVDDSQLPKDRFSAERLKGVDSTLKIQPAELGDSAVYLCASSLSRELFFGEGSRLTVL.

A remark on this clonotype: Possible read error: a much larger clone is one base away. The CDR3 nucleotides read TGTGCCAGCAGCTCCCAGGGGGGCTATGACTACACCTTC. Its translation is CASSSQGGYDYTF. The gene calls are TRBV7-9 and TRBJ1-2; 7 nucleotides line up with TRBD1. CDR1 SEHNR and CDR2 FQNEAQ come from the germline V gene (reference sequence). The CDR3 totals 13 residues.

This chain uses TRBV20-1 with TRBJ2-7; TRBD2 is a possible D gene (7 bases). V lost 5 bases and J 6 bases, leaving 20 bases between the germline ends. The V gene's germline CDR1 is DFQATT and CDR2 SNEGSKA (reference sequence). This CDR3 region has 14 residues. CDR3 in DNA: TGCAGTGCTGTTGGTGGGGGGGGCCCGCCCGAGCAGTACTTC. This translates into CSAVGGGGPPEQYF.

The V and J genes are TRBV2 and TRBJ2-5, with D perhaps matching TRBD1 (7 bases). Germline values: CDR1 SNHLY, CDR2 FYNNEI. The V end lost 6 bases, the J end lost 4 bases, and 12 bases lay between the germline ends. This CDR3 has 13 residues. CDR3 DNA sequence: TGTGCCAGCAGCACCAGGGGGGTAGAGACCCAGTACTTC. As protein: CASSTRGVETQYF.

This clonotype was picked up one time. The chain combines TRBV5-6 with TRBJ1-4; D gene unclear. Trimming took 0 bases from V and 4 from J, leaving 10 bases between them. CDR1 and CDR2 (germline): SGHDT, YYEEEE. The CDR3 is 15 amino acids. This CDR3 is CASSLESALNEKLFF. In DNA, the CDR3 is TGTGCCAGCAGCTTGGAGTCTGCACTTAATGAAAAACTGTTTTTT. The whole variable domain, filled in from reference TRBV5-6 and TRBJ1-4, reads DAGVTQSPTHLIKTRGQQVTLRCSPKSGHDTVSWYQQALGQGPQFIFQYYEEEERQRGNFPDRFSGHQFPNYSSELNVNALLLGDSALYLCASSLESALNEKLFFGSGTQLSVL.

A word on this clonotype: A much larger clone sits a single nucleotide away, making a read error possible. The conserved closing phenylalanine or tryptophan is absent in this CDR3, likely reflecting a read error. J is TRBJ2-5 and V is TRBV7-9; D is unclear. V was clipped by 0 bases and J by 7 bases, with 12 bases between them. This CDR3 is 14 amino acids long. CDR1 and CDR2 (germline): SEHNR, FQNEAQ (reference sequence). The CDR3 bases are TGTGCCAGCAGCTTAGCTGCAGTTTCAGGGACCCAGTACCTC. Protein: CASSLAAVSGTQYL.

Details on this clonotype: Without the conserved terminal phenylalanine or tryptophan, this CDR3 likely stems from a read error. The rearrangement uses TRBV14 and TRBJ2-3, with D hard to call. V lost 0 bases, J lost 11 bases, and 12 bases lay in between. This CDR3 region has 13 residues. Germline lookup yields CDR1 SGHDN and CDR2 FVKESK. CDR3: CASSQDGYYEQYS. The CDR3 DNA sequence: TGTGCCAGCAGCCAAGACGGGTACTACGAGCAGTATTCT.

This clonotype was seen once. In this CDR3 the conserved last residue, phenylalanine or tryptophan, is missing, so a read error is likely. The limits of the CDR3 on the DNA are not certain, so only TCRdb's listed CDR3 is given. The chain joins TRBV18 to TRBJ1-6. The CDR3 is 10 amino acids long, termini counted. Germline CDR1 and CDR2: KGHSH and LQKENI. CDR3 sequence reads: CASSPSTPNY.

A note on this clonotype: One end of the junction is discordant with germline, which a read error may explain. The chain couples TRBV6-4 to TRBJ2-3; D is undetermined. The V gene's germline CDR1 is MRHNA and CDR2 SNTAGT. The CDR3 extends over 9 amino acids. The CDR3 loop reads CASIHASLF. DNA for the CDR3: TGTGCCAGCATTCACGCGAGTCTATTT.

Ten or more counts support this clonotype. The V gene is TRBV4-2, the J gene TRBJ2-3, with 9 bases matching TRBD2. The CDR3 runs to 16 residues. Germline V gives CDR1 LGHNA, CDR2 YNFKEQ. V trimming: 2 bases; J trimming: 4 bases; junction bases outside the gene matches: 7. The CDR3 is CASSQRLAGNSDTQYF. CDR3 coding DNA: TGTGCCAGCAGCCAAAGGCTAGCGGGGAACTCAGATACGCAGTATTTT.

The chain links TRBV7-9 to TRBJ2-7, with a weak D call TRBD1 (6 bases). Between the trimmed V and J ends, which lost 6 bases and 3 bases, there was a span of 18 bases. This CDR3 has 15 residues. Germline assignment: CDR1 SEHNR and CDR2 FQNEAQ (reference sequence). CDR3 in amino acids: CASSALDSGYYEQYF. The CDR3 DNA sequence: TGTGCCAGCAGTGCCCTGGACAGTGGATACTACGAGCAGTACTTC.

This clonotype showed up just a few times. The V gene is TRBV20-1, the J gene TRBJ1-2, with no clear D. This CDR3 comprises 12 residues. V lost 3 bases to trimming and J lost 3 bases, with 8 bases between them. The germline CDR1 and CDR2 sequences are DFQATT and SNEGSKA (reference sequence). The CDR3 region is CSASPNHYGYTF. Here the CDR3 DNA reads TGCAGTGCTAGTCCTAACCACTATGGCTACACCTTC.

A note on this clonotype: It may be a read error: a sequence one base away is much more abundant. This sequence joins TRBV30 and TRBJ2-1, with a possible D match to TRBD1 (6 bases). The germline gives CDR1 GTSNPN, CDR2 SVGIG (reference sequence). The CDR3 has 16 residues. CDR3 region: CAWSPRGRGLGNEQLF. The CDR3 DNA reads TGTGCCTGGAGTCCTCGGGGCAGGGGCTTGGGCAATGAGCAGCTCTTC.

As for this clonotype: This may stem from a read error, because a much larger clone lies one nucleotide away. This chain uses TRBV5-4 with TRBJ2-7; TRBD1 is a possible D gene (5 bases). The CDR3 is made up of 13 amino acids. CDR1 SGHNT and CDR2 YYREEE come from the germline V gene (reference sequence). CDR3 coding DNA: TGTACCAGCAGCTTCAGGGTCAGTGACGAGCAGTACTTC. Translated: CTSSFRVSDEQYF. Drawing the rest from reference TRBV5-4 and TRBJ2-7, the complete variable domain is ETGVTQSPTHLIKTRGQQVTLRCSSQSGHNTVSWYQQALGQGPQFIFQYYREEENGRGNFPPRFSGLQFPNYSSELNVNALELDDSALYLCTSSFRVSDEQYFGPGTRLTVT.

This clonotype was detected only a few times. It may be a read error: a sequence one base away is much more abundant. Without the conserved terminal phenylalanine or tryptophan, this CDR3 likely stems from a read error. The CDR3 region is CASSLVIQGGADTQYS. The CDR3 DNA reads TGTGCCAGCAGCTTAGTTATACAGGGCGGGGCAGATACGCAGTATTCT. The J gene is TRBJ2-3, the V gene TRBV7-9; tentatively, D is TRBD1 or TRBD2 (6 bases each). The CDR3 sequence is 16 residues long. Germline loops: CDR1 SEHNR, CDR2 FQNEAQ (reference sequence). V was pared by 1 base and J by 4 bases, with 15 bases between.

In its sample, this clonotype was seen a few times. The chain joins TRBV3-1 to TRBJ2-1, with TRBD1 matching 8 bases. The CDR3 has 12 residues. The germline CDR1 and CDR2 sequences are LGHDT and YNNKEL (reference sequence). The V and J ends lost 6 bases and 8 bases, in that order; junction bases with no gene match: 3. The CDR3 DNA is TGTGCCAGCAGGGACAGGGACCATGAGCAGTTCTTC. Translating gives CASRDRDHEQFF.

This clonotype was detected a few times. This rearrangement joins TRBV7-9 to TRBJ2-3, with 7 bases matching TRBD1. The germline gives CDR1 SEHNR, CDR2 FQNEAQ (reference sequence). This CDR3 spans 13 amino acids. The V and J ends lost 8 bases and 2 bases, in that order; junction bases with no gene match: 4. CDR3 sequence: CASRTGHTDTQYF. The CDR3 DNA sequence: TGTGCCAGCCGGACAGGCCACACAGATACGCAGTATTTT.

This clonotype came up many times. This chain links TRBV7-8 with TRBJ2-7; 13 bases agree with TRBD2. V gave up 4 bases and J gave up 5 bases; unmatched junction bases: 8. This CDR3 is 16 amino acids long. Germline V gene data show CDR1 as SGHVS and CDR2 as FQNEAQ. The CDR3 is CASSSGLAGVLHEQYF. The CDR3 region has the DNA TGTGCCAGCAGCTCAGGACTAGCGGGAGTGCTCCACGAGCAGTACTTC.

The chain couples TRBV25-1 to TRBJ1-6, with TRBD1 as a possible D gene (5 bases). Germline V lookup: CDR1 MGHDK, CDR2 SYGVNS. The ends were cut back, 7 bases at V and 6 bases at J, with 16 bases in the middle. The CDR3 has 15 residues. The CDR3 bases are TGTGCCAGCAATGGCAGGGACTTACTTAATTCACCCCTCCACTTT. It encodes CASNGRDLLNSPLHF. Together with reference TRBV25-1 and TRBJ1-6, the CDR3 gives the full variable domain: EADIYQTPRYLVIGTGKKITLECSQTMGHDKMYWYQQDPGMELHLIHYSYGVNSTEKGDLSSESTVSRIRTEHFPLTLESARPSHTSQYLCASNGRDLLNSPLHFGNGTRLTVT.

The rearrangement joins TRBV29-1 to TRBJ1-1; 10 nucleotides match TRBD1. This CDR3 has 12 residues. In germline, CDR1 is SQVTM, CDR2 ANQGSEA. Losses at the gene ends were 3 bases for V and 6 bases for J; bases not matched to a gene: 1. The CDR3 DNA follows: TGCAGCGTTGAGACAGGGGGCCCTGAAGCTTTCTTT. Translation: CSVETGGPEAFF.

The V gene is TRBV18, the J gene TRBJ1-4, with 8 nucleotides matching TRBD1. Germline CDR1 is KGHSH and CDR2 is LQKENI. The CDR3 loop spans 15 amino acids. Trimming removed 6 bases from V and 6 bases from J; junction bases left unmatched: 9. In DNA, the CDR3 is TGTGCCAGCTCGCTAGAGACAGGGGAGTATGAAAAACTGTTTTTT. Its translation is CASSLETGEYEKLFF.

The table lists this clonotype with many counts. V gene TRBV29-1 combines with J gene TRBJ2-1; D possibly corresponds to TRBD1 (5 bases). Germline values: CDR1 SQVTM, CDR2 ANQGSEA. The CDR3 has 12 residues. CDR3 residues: CIKKGTYNEQFF. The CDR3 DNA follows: TGCATTAAGAAGGGGACCTACAATGAGCAGTTCTTC.

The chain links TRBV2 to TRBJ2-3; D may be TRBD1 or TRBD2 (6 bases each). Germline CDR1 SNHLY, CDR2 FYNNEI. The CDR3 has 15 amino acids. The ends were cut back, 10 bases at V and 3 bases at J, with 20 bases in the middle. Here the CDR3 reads CANTLGAGGTDTQYF. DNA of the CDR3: TGTGCCAACACCCTGGGGGCAGGAGGGACAGATACGCAGTATTTT.

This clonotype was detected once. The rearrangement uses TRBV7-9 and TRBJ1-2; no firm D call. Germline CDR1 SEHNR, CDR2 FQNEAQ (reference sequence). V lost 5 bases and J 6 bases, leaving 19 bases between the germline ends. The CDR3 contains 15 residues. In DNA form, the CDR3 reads TGTGCCAGCAGCCCTGAAGAGACCCAGTACAATGGCTACACCTTC. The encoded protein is CASSPEETQYNGYTF.

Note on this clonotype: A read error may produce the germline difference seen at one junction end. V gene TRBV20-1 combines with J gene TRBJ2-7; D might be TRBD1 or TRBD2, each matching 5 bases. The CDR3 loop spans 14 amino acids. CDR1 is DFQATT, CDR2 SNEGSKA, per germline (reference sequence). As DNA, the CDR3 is TGCAGTGCCAGAGATCCGGCAGGGACCTCCGAGCAGTACTTC. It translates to CSARDPAGTSEQYF.

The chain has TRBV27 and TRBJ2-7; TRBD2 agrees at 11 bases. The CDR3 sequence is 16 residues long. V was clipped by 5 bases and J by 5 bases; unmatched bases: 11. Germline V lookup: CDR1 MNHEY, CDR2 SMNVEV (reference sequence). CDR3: CASSLLGTSGVHEQYF. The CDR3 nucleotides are TGTGCCAGCAGTCTCCTTGGGACTAGCGGAGTGCACGAGCAGTACTTC.

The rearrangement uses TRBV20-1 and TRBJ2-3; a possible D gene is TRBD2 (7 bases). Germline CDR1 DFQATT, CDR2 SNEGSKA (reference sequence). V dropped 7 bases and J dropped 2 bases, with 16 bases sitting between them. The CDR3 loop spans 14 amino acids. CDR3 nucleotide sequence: TGCAGTGGAGAAGGGGGAGGGTACACAGATACGCAGTATTTT. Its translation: CSGEGGGYTDTQYF.